A single T cell receptor beta chain is shown here with its context. Its target is unknown. CDR1 and CDR2 from the germline V gene are SQVTM and ANQGSEA. With 6 bases removed from V and 0 bases from J, the gap between germline ends came to 11 bases. The CDR3 covers 13 residues. In each case, RNA was isolated and then reverse transcribed into cDNA as the sequencing template. Sequencing was performed with immunoSEQ multiplex PCR; in TCRdb, only in-frame clones are kept and a portion is missing. Of some 200,000 clones in the sample, just over 55% were seen once. The data stem from a study of CD8+ T cells in alopecia areata. The study's findings and limits: Resident alphabeta T-cell populations of normal skin are likewise subject to sequencing in scalp samples.

This clonotype was sampled from a human donor in good health. The V call is TRBV29-1, the J call TRBJ1-1, with D possibly matching TRBD1 (5 bases). Sequencing was carried out using CD8+ T cells sorted from blood. The CDR3 nucleotides are TGCAGCGTGAAGACAGCAGTGAACACTGAAGCTTTCTTT. It encodes CSVKTAVNTEAFF.